A selection of T cell receptor beta chains follows, all from one sample in a study of OX40 agonist ivuxolimab in advanced cancers. TCRdb keeps only in-frame clones here, not all; method: immunoSEQ multiplex PCR. The table shows roughly 48,000 clones, with approximately 90% occurring only once. The specimen was CD4+ or CD8+ T cells sorted from blood, collected in a trial of the OX40 agonist ivuxolimab. These receptors were collected from an adult with an advanced solid tumor such as melanoma, head and neck, liver or kidney cancer. The CDR3 runs from the conserved cysteine through the conserved F or W. A D gene is named only where the DNA matches it firmly. Only some rows state a clone size, as once, few, many or a class for expanded clones.

>NA|TRBV7-9|TRBD1|TRBJ1-4
TGTGCCAGCAGCTCCCGGGACAGGGAAAATGAAAAACTGTTTTTT
CASSSRDRENEKLFF
>NA|TRBV5-4|TRBD1|TRBJ1-1
TGTGCCAGCAGCTTGCCGGGACAGGGCACTGAAGCTTTCTTT
CASSLPGQGTEAFF
>NA|TRBV4-3|NA|TRBJ2-7
TGCGCCAGCAGCCAAGCAAAAGGTTTCTACGAGCAGTACTTC
CASSQAKGFYEQYF
>NA|TRBV6-5|NA|TRBJ2-2
TGTGCCAGCAGTTACGGACAGGGACTAAACACCGGGGAGCTGTTTTTT
CASSYGQGLNTGELFF
>once|TRBV7-9|NA|TRBJ1-4
TGTGCCAGCAGCCCCCCGGTCGGGTCTAATGAAAAACTGTTTTTT
CASSPPVGSNEKLFF
>NA|TRBV9|TRBD1|TRBJ2-7
TGTGCCAGCAGCGGGACAGGGGGAGTGGGCGAGCAGTACTTC
CASSGTGGVGEQYF
>NA|TRBV7-8|NA|TRBJ1-1
TGTGCCAGCAGCTTAGGCGTGGGATCCGGTGAAGCTTTCTTT
CASSLGVGSGEAFF
>NA|TRBV6-5|TRBD1|TRBJ1-1
TGTGCCAGCCTGGGACAGATGAACACTGAAGCTTTCTTT
CASLGQMNTEAFF
>NA|TRBV18|NA|TRBJ2-3
TGTGCCAGCTCACCACCGACGGCGGACACAGATACGCAGTATTTT
CASSPPTADTDTQYF
>once|TRBV19|NA|TRBJ2-1
TGTGCCAGTAGTATAGGGGGAACAGGGGACTCCGAGCAGTTCTTC
CASSIGGTGDSEQFF
>few|TRBV27|NA|TRBJ1-6
TGTGCCAGCAGTTTCCGGGCCGGGGACGGGTATAATTCACCCCTCCACTTT
CASSFRAGDGYNSPLHF
>NA|TRBV5-1|NA|TRBJ2-7
TGCGCCAGCAGCCGTACGACAACAGGGATCTACGAGCAGTACTTC
CASSRTTTGIYEQYF
>NA|TRBV7-2|NA|TRBJ1-1
TGTGCCAGCGTGGCTATGAACACTGAAGCTTTCTTT
CASVAMNTEAFF
>NA|TRBV10-2|NA|TRBJ2-1
TGCGCCAGCAGTGAGTCCGACAGGATCTACAATGAGCAGTTCTTC
CASSESDRIYNEQFF
>NA|TRBV5-6|TRBD1|TRBJ2-1
TGTGCCAGCAGCTGGGGGACAGGCTACAATGAGCAGTTCTTC
CASSWGTGYNEQFF
>NA|TRBV27|NA|TRBJ2-3
TGTGCCAGCAGTTGGATGGGCACAGATACGCAGTATTTT
CASSWMGTDTQYF
>once|TRBV9|TRBD2|TRBJ2-3
TGTGCCAGCAGCGGAGGTCTAGAGCGGGGGGGCCGAACAGATACGCAGTATTTT
CASSGGLERGGRTDTQYF
>NA|TRBV6-5|NA|TRBJ2-7
TGTGCCAGCACCCTGAACGGCGAGCAGTACTTC
CASTLNGEQYF
>once|TRBV11-2|TRBD2|TRBJ2-1
TGTGCCAGCAGCCCCGGAGGGACTAGCGGGGGCCTTTACAATGAGCAGTTCTTC
CASSPGGTSGGLYNEQFF
>NA|TRBV7-2|TRBD2|TRBJ2-1
TGTGCCAGCAGCTGGGGACTAGCGGGGGGGCCTCCCAATGAGCAGTTCTTC
CASSWGLAGGPPNEQFF
>NA|TRBV9|NA|TRBJ1-1
TGTGCCAGCAGCGTAAGGGCGAACACTGAAGCTTTCTTT
CASSVRANTEAFF
>NA|TRBV5-1|TRBD1|TRBJ2-7
TGCGCCAGCAGCTGGACAGGGGGCCCTGGGAACGAGCAGTACTTC
CASSWTGGPGNEQYF
>few|TRBV14|NA|TRBJ2-7
TGTGCCAGCAGCCAAGGGGTCCGGGACGAGCAGTACTTC
CASSQGVRDEQYF
>NA|TRBV6-5|NA|TRBJ2-3
TGTGCCAGCAGTTACTCGTTGGCCCCCACAGATACGCAGTATTTT
CASSYSLAPTDTQYF
>NA|TRBV28|NA|TRBJ2-5
TGTGCCAGCAGTTTCTCAGGGAATCAAGAGACCCAGTACTTC
CASSFSGNQETQYF
>NA|TRBV28|NA|TRBJ2-2
TGTGCCACACGTGGGGTCGAAAGGGAGCTGTTTTTT
CATRGVERELFF
>NA|TRBV11-3|TRBD2|TRBJ2-7
TGTGCCAGCAGCCCCCGTGCTAGCGGGCTCTCCTACGAGCAGTACTTC
CASSPRASGLSYEQYF
>NA|TRBV6-5|NA|TRBJ1-2
TGTGCCAGCAGTTACTCGAGGGCCGACTATGGCTACACCTTC
CASSYSRADYGYTF
>once|TRBV25-1|TRBD1|TRBJ2-5
TGTGCCAGCAGTTCCGACAGGGGGCTAGGGACCCAGTACTTC
CASSSDRGLGTQYF
>NA|TRBV7-2|TRBD2|TRBJ2-1
TGTGCCAGCAGCTTGACTAGCGGGGGAAATGAGCAGTTCTTC
CASSLTSGGNEQFF
>NA|TRBV18|NA|TRBJ2-1
TGTGCCAGCTCACCGGGCTCTCACCCCAATGAGCAGTTCTTC
CASSPGSHPNEQFF
>NA|TRBV4-3|NA|TRBJ1-5
TGCGCCAGCAGCCGGTACGAGGGAGGGAATCAGCCCCAGCATTTT
CASSRYEGGNQPQHF
>NA|TRBV14|NA|TRBJ1-1
TGTGCCAGCAGCCAAGTATATCCTGGGCAATCTGGGGACACTGAAGCTTTCTTT
CASSQVYPGQSGDTEAFF
>NA|TRBV7-9|NA|TRBJ1-1
TGTGCCAGCAGCCCCCATCTGGGTACGAACACTGAAGCTTTCTTT
CASSPHLGTNTEAFF
>few|TRBV7-8|NA|TRBJ1-2
TGTGCCAGCAGCTTAGGGGGAACTGAGGGCTACACCTTC
CASSLGGTEGYTF
>NA|TRBV7-9|NA|TRBJ1-2
TGTGCCAGCAGCCCCCCCAAAGGTCTACACGCTCTCCAGAACTCCGGCTACACCTTC
CASSPPKGLHALQNSGYTF
>NA|TRBV6-6|TRBD1|TRBJ2-7
TGTGCCAGCAGACTGGGACAGGGCTCCTACGAGCAGTACTTC
CASRLGQGSYEQYF
>NA|TRBV25-1|NA|TRBJ2-5
TGTGCCAGCAGTGATCCCTCGAGTGGGGAGACCCAGTACTTC
CASSDPSSGETQYF
>NA|TRBV9|NA|TRBJ2-6
TGTGCCAGCAGCGGTACCTCAGGGGCCAACGTCCTGACTTTC
CASSGTSGANVLTF
>once|TRBV9|NA|TRBJ2-3
TGTGCCAGCAGCCCCTCCGGCGGGGAACACACAGATACGCAGTATTTT
CASSPSGGEHTDTQYF
>NA|TRBV6-1|NA|TRBJ2-7
TGTGCCAGCAAAAGGATTCATGGGGACTCCTACGAGCAGTACTTC
CASKRIHGDSYEQYF
>NA|TRBV27|TRBD1|TRBJ2-1
TGTGCCAGCAGTCAGGGGGCGAATGAGCAGTTCTTC
CASSQGANEQFF
>NA|TRBV6-1|TRBD2|TRBJ2-7
TGTGCCAGCAGGATGACTAGCGCAAACTACGAGCAGTACTTC
CASRMTSANYEQYF
>once|TRBV9|NA|TRBJ1-2
TGTGCCAGCAGCGCCCGGGAGTTAGGGGTGGATGGCTACACCTTC
CASSARELGVDGYTF
>NA|TRBV4-3|TRBD1|TRBJ2-1
TGCGCCAGCAGCCGGGACAGGGGGCGCGGTGAGCAGTTCTTC
CASSRDRGRGEQFF
>NA|TRBV11-3|NA|TRBJ2-2
TGTGCCAGCAGCTCGACCCGGGACATTACCGGGGAGCTGTTTTTT
CASSSTRDITGELFF
>NA|TRBV6-4|TRBD2|TRBJ2-1
TGTGCCAGCAGTGGTAGCGGGGGGTTCACAAATGAGCAGTTCTTC
CASSGSGGFTNEQFF